This entry is about one T cell receptor (beta chain). From germline, CDR1 is SGHTA and CDR2 FQGTGA. Trimming shortened V by 5 bases and J by 4 bases, and 11 bases separated the two germline ends. The CDR3 loop spans 13 amino acids. The data belong to a study of blood T cell repertoires in COVID-19. The assay was immunoSEQ multiplex PCR, and TCRdb's table has in-frame clones only and misses some. The data contain over 250,000 clones, around three quarters of them singletons. The TCR was taken from a woman older than 75 with acute or convalescent COVID-19. Sequencing used peripheral blood. V is TRBV7-3 and J is TRBJ2-5; tentative D call: TRBD1 (6 bases). CDR3 loop: CASSGGERETQYF. The CDR3 nucleotides are TGTGCCAGCAGCGGGGGCGAGAGAGAGACCCAGTACTTC.